This section outlines one T cell receptor beta chain sequence together with its context. Antigen unknown. This sample was included in a study of T-cell reconstitution after alpha-beta-depleted transplantation in children. Notes on the study in general: High day-60 TCRbeta diversity in some patients came from surviving recipient T cells and thymic progenitors. T cells produced anew were the main source of T-cell counts and diversity one year after transplant. Expanded graft clones, several hundred of them, were reportedly the source of alpha-beta T cells about two months after transplant.

Construction of the TCRbeta library involved unique molecular identifiers. Each CDR3 protein gets one entry after TCRdb re-called the PCR reads with MiXCR. Of approximately 1,000,000 distinct CDR3 sequences in the sample, about 29% are singletons; the top ten hold about 28%. The CDR3 length is 13 residues. Germline lookup yields CDR1 LGHDT and CDR2 YNNKEL (reference sequence). V lost 0 bases, J lost 7 bases, and 9 bases lay in between. The clonotype was recovered from a boy younger than two who had a stem cell transplant for SCID, so the T cells may come from the graft donor. The starting material was PBMCs, mostly from graft donor cells, obtained 360 days after TCRalphabeta/CD19-depleted stem cell transplant. The gene calls are TRBV3-1 and TRBJ2-5; unclear D gene. The CDR3 DNA reads as TGTGCCAGCAGCCAAGACCGGCTCGGGACCCAGTACTTC. This codes for CASSQDRLGTQYF.